This TCR beta chain comes out of a study of early T cells in non-severe SARS-CoV-2 infection. The overall study: Bulk RNA isolated from unsorted whole blood underwent sequencing; chains were not paired.

Whole-study results and caveats: Anti-spike CD8 specificities were favored by VDJdb matching, whose results missed private and CD4 specificities.

In this sample, this clonotype turned up many times. Its antigen remains unknown. Individual cDNA molecules received unique molecular identifiers. From the 5' RACE reads, TCRdb called clonotypes with MiXCR, one entry per CDR3 protein. Here the sample spans 63,000 or so distinct CDR3 sequences, about 10% being singletons. The sequence derives from an adult who was a healthcare worker with PCR-confirmed SARS-CoV-2 infection or an uninfected control (not recorded which). The sample here was whole blood, taken at baseline.

DNA for the CDR3: TGCGCCAGCAGCCAAGCACTAGCAATCGGGGAGCTGTTTTTT. As protein: CASSQALAIGELFF. J is TRBJ2-2 and V is TRBV4-3; TRBD2 is a possible D gene (6 bases). The CDR3 spans 14 residues. Germline CDR1 reads LGHNA; CDR2 reads YSLEER. Trimming cost V 1 base and J 7 bases, with 10 bases left between them.